The rows below give T cell receptor beta chains drawn from one sample of a study of blood T cell repertoires in COVID-19. Libraries were prepared by immunoSEQ multiplex PCR; TCRdb keeps only in-frame clonotypes and omits some of them. This table has 12,000 or so clones, about 88% appearing once. The sequenced sample was peripheral blood. These receptors all stem from a man in his 70s with active COVID-19. Each CDR3 is given with its conserved first and last residue. A D gene is named only where the DNA matches it firmly. Clone size is shown for a subset of rows, as once, few, many or a class of expanded clone.

V gene: TRBV28
D gene: -
J gene: TRBJ2-1
CDR3 length: 15
clone size: -
CDR3 DNA: TGTGCCAGCAGTTTAGGCGGGACCAACTACAATGAGCAGTTCTTC
CDR3 protein: CASSLGGTNYNEQFF

V gene: TRBV7-9
D gene: -
J gene: TRBJ1-1
CDR3 length: 15
clone size: once
CDR3 DNA: TGTGCCAGCAGCTTATTGTATGAGGGGAACACTGAAGCTTTCTTT
CDR3 protein: CASSLLYEGNTEAFF

V gene: TRBV9
D gene: -
J gene: TRBJ1-2
CDR3 length: 14
clone size: -
CDR3 DNA: TGTGCCAGCAGCGTAGAGGTGGGAGGTTGGGGCTACACCTTC
CDR3 protein: CASSVEVGGWGYTF

V gene: TRBV4-2
D gene: -
J gene: TRBJ2-7
CDR3 length: 15
clone size: -
CDR3 DNA: TGTGCCAGCAGCGTGGGCTCTGGACTTCTCTACGAGCAGTACTTC
CDR3 protein: CASSVGSGLLYEQYF

V gene: TRBV3-1/TRBV3-2
D gene: TRBD1
J gene: TRBJ1-1
CDR3 length: 12
clone size: -
CDR3 DNA: TGTGCCAGCACAGGGGGCTACACTGAAGCTTTCTTT
CDR3 protein: CASTGGYTEAFF

V gene: TRBV9
D gene: TRBD2
J gene: TRBJ2-7
CDR3 length: 13
clone size: -
CDR3 DNA: TGTGCCAGCAGCGTACTAGCGGTGGGCGAGCAGTACTTC
CDR3 protein: CASSVLAVGEQYF

V gene: TRBV6-6
D gene: TRBD2
J gene: TRBJ2-3
CDR3 length: 15
clone size: once
CDR3 DNA: TGTGCCAGCAGACGGACTAGCGGGAACACAGATACGCAGTATTTT
CDR3 protein: CASRRTSGNTDTQYF

V gene: TRBV7-8
D gene: TRBD2
J gene: TRBJ2-7
CDR3 length: 15
clone size: -
CDR3 DNA: TGTGCCAGCAGCTTACTTGGCGGGGGGGCCGAGGAGCAGTACTTC
CDR3 protein: CASSLLGGGAEEQYF

V gene: TRBV10-3
D gene: TRBD1
J gene: TRBJ2-3
CDR3 length: 15
clone size: -
CDR3 DNA: TGTGCCTCGTTAAACCAACAGGGGTCAGCAGATACGCAGTATTTT
CDR3 protein: CASLNQQGSADTQYF

V gene: TRBV5-6
D gene: TRBD2
J gene: TRBJ2-7
CDR3 length: 14
clone size: -
CDR3 DNA: TGTGCCAGCACCGGACTAGCGGGAACCTACGAGCAGTACTTC
CDR3 protein: CASTGLAGTYEQYF

V gene: TRBV25-1
D gene: -
J gene: TRBJ1-6
CDR3 length: 15
clone size: once
CDR3 DNA: TGTGCCAGCAGTCCCCCCGGGACTTACAATTCACCCCTCCACTTT
CDR3 protein: CASSPPGTYNSPLHF

V gene: TRBV4-1
D gene: TRBD2
J gene: TRBJ2-7
CDR3 length: 15
clone size: -
CDR3 DNA: TGCGCCAGCAGCCAAGGGGCGGGGGGCGCCTACGAGCAGTACTTC
CDR3 protein: CASSQGAGGAYEQYF

V gene: TRBV5-1
D gene: -
J gene: TRBJ2-4
CDR3 length: 15
clone size: once
CDR3 DNA: TGCGCCAGCAGCTTGGGAGCCCAGGGGATTGACATTCAGTACTTC
CDR3 protein: CASSLGAQGIDIQYF

V gene: TRBV28
D gene: -
J gene: TRBJ1-2
CDR3 length: 13
clone size: once
CDR3 DNA: TGTGCCAGCAGGGTGGCACACAGCTATGGCTACACCTTC
CDR3 protein: CASRVAHSYGYTF

V gene: TRBV6-5
D gene: -
J gene: TRBJ1-1
CDR3 length: 14
clone size: -
CDR3 DNA: TGTGCCAGCAGGGGCGCAGGGTGGAAGGCTGAAGCTTTCTTT
CDR3 protein: CASRGAGWKAEAFF

V gene: TRBV5-1
D gene: -
J gene: TRBJ2-1
CDR3 length: 18
clone size: -
CDR3 DNA: TGCGCCAGCAGCTTGGTACCCTTGGGCCCTCTCACCTACAATGAGCAGTTCTTC
CDR3 protein: CASSLVPLGPLTYNEQFF

V gene: TRBV10-3
D gene: TRBD1
J gene: TRBJ2-1
CDR3 length: 12
clone size: -
CDR3 DNA: TGTGCCATCAGTGAACCAGGGGGCGAGCAGTTCTTC
CDR3 protein: CAISEPGGEQFF

V gene: TRBV29-1
D gene: TRBD1
J gene: TRBJ1-3
CDR3 length: 15
clone size: once
CDR3 DNA: TGCAGCGCCCGACAGGGCTTAGGCTCTGGAAACACCATATATTTT
CDR3 protein: CSARQGLGSGNTIYF

V gene: TRBV27
D gene: TRBD1
J gene: TRBJ1-1
CDR3 length: 13
clone size: once
CDR3 DNA: TGTGCCAGCAGTGGACAGGTAAACACTGAAGCTTTCTTT
CDR3 protein: CASSGQVNTEAFF

V gene: TRBV11-2
D gene: -
J gene: TRBJ1-4
CDR3 length: 15
clone size: medium-sized
CDR3 DNA: TGTGCCAGCAGCTTAGAAGGGAGGTTTAATGAAAAACTGTTTTTT
CDR3 protein: CASSLEGRFNEKLFF

V gene: TRBV18
D gene: -
J gene: TRBJ1-1
CDR3 length: 13
clone size: -
CDR3 DNA: TGTGCCAGCTCACTAGGAGTCAACACTGAAGCTTTCTTT
CDR3 protein: CASSLGVNTEAFF

V gene: TRBV10-1
D gene: -
J gene: TRBJ2-1
CDR3 length: 17
clone size: -
CDR3 DNA: TGCGCCAGCAGTGAGTCTAGACAGGCAACCTCCTACAATGAGCAGTTCTTC
CDR3 protein: CASSESRQATSYNEQFF

V gene: TRBV11-3
D gene: -
J gene: TRBJ2-3
CDR3 length: 14
clone size: -
CDR3 DNA: TGTGCCAGCAGCTTAGATTGGGGGGCAGATACGCAGTATTTT
CDR3 protein: CASSLDWGADTQYF

V gene: TRBV3-1/TRBV3-2
D gene: -
J gene: TRBJ1-1
CDR3 length: 14
clone size: -
CDR3 DNA: TGTGCCAGCAGCCAAGTAGCGGCTAACACTGAAGCTTTCTTT
CDR3 protein: CASSQVAANTEAFF

V gene: TRBV6-2/TRBV6-3
D gene: TRBD1
J gene: TRBJ1-4
CDR3 length: 14
clone size: once
CDR3 DNA: TGTGCCAGCAGCCTCCGGACAGGAAATGAAAAACTGTTTTTT
CDR3 protein: CASSLRTGNEKLFF

V gene: TRBV15
D gene: TRBD1
J gene: TRBJ2-2
CDR3 length: 16
clone size: -
CDR3 DNA: TGTGCCACCAGCAGACTCACCGGGACAGGGTCCGAGGAGCTGTTTTTT
CDR3 protein: CATSRLTGTGSEELFF

V gene: TRBV2
D gene: -
J gene: TRBJ2-5
CDR3 length: 13
clone size: -
CDR3 DNA: TGTGCCACCGCCCGGTGGTCGCTCGAGACCCAGTACTTC
CDR3 protein: CATARWSLETQYF

V gene: TRBV21-1
D gene: -
J gene: TRBJ2-3
CDR3 length: 16
clone size: -
CDR3 DNA: TGTGCCAGCAGCAAACGGGGCGGGGGCCCCACAGATACGCAGTATTTT
CDR3 protein: CASSKRGGGPTDTQYF

V gene: TRBV9
D gene: -
J gene: TRBJ1-2
CDR3 length: 13
clone size: once
CDR3 DNA: TGTGCCAGCAGCACCCAGGACAGCTATGGCTACACCTTC
CDR3 protein: CASSTQDSYGYTF

V gene: TRBV6-1
D gene: TRBD1
J gene: TRBJ1-1
CDR3 length: 15
clone size: -
CDR3 DNA: TGTGCCAGCAGTGACCGGGACAGGGGGCTCTCTGAAGCTTTCTTT
CDR3 protein: CASSDRDRGLSEAFF

V gene: TRBV3-1/TRBV3-2
D gene: TRBD1
J gene: TRBJ2-7
CDR3 length: 14
clone size: -
CDR3 DNA: TGTGCCAGCAGCCTGGACAGGGACTTCTACGAGCAGTACTTC
CDR3 protein: CASSLDRDFYEQYF

V gene: TRBV5-1
D gene: TRBD1
J gene: TRBJ1-1
CDR3 length: 15
clone size: -
CDR3 DNA: TGCGCCAGCAGCGGCCGGACAGGGCTGAACACTGAAGCTTTCTTT
CDR3 protein: CASSGRTGLNTEAFF

V gene: TRBV18
D gene: -
J gene: TRBJ2-6
CDR3 length: 17
clone size: once
CDR3 DNA: TGTGCCAGCTCATCCGACATCGGACACTCTGGGGCCAACGTCCTGACTTTC
CDR3 protein: CASSSDIGHSGANVLTF

V gene: TRBV5-6
D gene: -
J gene: TRBJ1-2
CDR3 length: 15
clone size: -
CDR3 DNA: TGTGCCAGCAGCCAACGATTACAGGGAAACTATGGCTACACCTTC
CDR3 protein: CASSQRLQGNYGYTF

V gene: TRBV5-5
D gene: -
J gene: TRBJ2-7
CDR3 length: 15
clone size: -
CDR3 DNA: TGTGCCAGCAGCTTGGGACAGGCATCCGCCTACGAGCAGTACTTC
CDR3 protein: CASSLGQASAYEQYF

V gene: TRBV5-1
D gene: TRBD2
J gene: TRBJ2-1
CDR3 length: 18
clone size: -
CDR3 DNA: TGCGCCAGCAGCTTGGTTTCCCTGGGACTAGCGGATTACAATGAGCAGTTCTTC
CDR3 protein: CASSLVSLGLADYNEQFF

V gene: TRBV7-9
D gene: -
J gene: TRBJ1-5
CDR3 length: 14
clone size: -
CDR3 DNA: TGTGCCAGCAGCCAATCCACTCCCGGTCAGCCCCAGCATTTT
CDR3 protein: CASSQSTPGQPQHF

V gene: TRBV24-1
D gene: TRBD1
J gene: TRBJ1-2
CDR3 length: 14
clone size: -
CDR3 DNA: TGTGCCACCAGTGACAACAGGGGGCTCAGTGGCTACACCTTC
CDR3 protein: CATSDNRGLSGYTF

V gene: TRBV6-5
D gene: -
J gene: TRBJ1-5
CDR3 length: 14
clone size: once
CDR3 DNA: TGTGCCAGCAGTTACGCCAGGGGAAATCAGCCCCAGCATTTT
CDR3 protein: CASSYARGNQPQHF

V gene: TRBV27
D gene: -
J gene: TRBJ1-6
CDR3 length: 14
clone size: few
CDR3 DNA: TGTGCCGCAAAGGGAGCAGAGTGGAATTCACCCCTCCACTTT
CDR3 protein: CAAKGAEWNSPLHF

V gene: TRBV4-2
D gene: -
J gene: TRBJ2-7
CDR3 length: 15
clone size: -
CDR3 DNA: TGTGCCAGCAGCCAAGTCGCAGTCAGGGCCTACGAGCAGTACTTC
CDR3 protein: CASSQVAVRAYEQYF